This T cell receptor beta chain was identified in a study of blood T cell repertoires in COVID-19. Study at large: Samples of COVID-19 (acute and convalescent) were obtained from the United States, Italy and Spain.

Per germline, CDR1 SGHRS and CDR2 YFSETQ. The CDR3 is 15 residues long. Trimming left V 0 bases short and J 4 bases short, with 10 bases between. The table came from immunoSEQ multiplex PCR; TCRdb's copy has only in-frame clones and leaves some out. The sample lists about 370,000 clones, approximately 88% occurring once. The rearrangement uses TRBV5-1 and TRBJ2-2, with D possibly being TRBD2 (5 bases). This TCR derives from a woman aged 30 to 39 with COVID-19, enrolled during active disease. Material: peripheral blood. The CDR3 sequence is CASSLGASPTGELFF. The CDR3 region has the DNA TGCGCCAGCAGCTTGGGGGCTAGCCCCACCGGGGAGCTGTTTTTT.